Below are 15 T cell receptor beta chains sequenced from a single sample in a study of T cell repertoires in ileal Crohn's disease. Time point meaning: neoterminal ileum biopsy at postoperative endoscopy, about 6 months after surgery. Sequencing was performed with immunoSEQ multiplex PCR; in TCRdb, only in-frame clones are kept and a portion is missing. The repertoire has about 9,400 clones, roughly 75% of them found once; the top ten carry roughly a sixth. What was sequenced was ileal tissue. All receptors derive from an adult with Crohn's disease.

The chain employs TRBV25-1 and TRBJ2-2; 8 bases match TRBD2. Germline CDR1 MGHDK, CDR2 SYGVNS. V shed 4 bases and J 5 bases; nucleotides not matched to a gene: 6. The CDR3 sequence is 15 residues long. The CDR3 DNA sequence: TGTGCCAGCAGTGCCGGGGGGGCCGGGACCGGGGAGCTGTTTTTT. It is translated as CASSAGGAGTGELFF.

V usage is TRBV7-3 and J usage is TRBJ1-1, with TRBD1 as a possible D gene (6 bases). Trimming removed 2 bases at V and 9 bases at J, with 19 bases between. CDR1 and CDR2 (germline): SGHTA, FQGTGA. The CDR3 covers 15 residues. The CDR3 reads CASSLRSGGRLQAFF. The CDR3 DNA sequence: TGTGCCAGCAGCTTACGTTCCGGGGGGCGGCTCCAAGCTTTCTTT. The whole variable domain, filled in from reference TRBV7-3 and TRBJ1-1, reads GAGVSQTPSNKVTEKGKYVELRCDPISGHTALYWYRQSLGQGPEFLIYFQGTGAADDSGLPNDRFFAVRPEGSVSTLKIQRTERGDSAVYLCASSLRSGGRLQAFFGQGTRLTVV.

This rearrangement joins TRBV28 to TRBJ1-2; a possible D gene is TRBD1 (5 bases). This CDR3 spans 15 amino acids. V was pared by 5 bases and J by 0 bases, with 13 bases between. CDR1 and CDR2 (germline): MDHEN, SYDVKM. This chain's CDR3 is CASSTPPGANYGYTF. CDR3 in DNA: TGTGCCAGCAGTACGCCCCCGGGGGCTAACTATGGCTACACCTTC.

V and J are TRBV7-9 and TRBJ2-1; maybe TRBD2 (6 bases). Trimming pared 1 base from V and 14 bases from J, leaving 15 bases between. CDR3 length: 13 residues. CDR1 and CDR2 from the germline V gene are SEHNR and FQNEAQ (reference sequence). This CDR3 is CASSLDGGRDEFF. For the CDR3, the DNA is TGTGCCAGCAGCTTAGACGGGGGTCGAGATGAGTTCTTC.

This clone was seen a few times. The chain carries TRBV9 and TRBJ2-1, with TRBD2 identical over 9 bases. The CDR3 has 13 residues. The V segment lost 3 bases and the J segment 10 bases; nucleotides outside the gene matches: 5. Germline V gives CDR1 SGDLS, CDR2 YYNGEE. CDR3 in amino acids: CASSAGLAREQFF. The CDR3 DNA reads as TGTGCCAGCAGCGCGGGACTAGCTAGGGAGCAGTTCTTC.

This chain joins TRBV28 and TRBJ1-6; TRBD1 matches at 7 bases. The J segment lost 6 bases and the V segment lost 2 bases, leaving 4 bases of the junction unmatched. The CDR3 is 15 amino acids. Germline loops: CDR1 MDHEN, CDR2 SYDVKM. In DNA form, the CDR3 reads TGTGCCAGCAGTTTACCGGCAGGGGGTAATTCACCCCTCCACTTT. Its protein is CASSLPAGGNSPLHF.

The V and J genes are TRBV6-1 and TRBJ1-5; 7 positions match TRBD1. The ends lost 8 bases at V and 3 bases at J; junction bases unmatched: 4. This CDR3 has 13 residues. Germline loops: CDR1 MNHNS, CDR2 SASEGT. The CDR3 reads CASQTGPNQPQHF. The CDR3 DNA sequence: TGTGCCAGCCAGACAGGGCCCAATCAGCCCCAGCATTTT.

This chain links TRBV9 with TRBJ1-6; D gene uncertain. The length of the CDR3 is 13 residues. V gave up 4 bases and J gave up 10 bases, with 12 bases separating them. Germline CDR1 SGDLS, CDR2 YYNGEE. The CDR3 reads CASSPQFDSPLHF. The CDR3 DNA reads TGTGCCAGCAGCCCACAGTTTGACTCACCCCTCCACTTT. The whole variable domain, remainder taken from reference TRBV9 and TRBJ1-6, is DSGVTQTPKHLITATGQRVTLRCSPRSGDLSVYWYQQSLDQGLQFLIQYYNGEERAKGNILERFSAQQFPDLHSELNLSSLELGDSALYFCASSPQFDSPLHFGNGTRLTVT.

The rearrangement links TRBV10-3 to TRBJ2-1; TRBD2 aligns across 9 bases. Unmatched junction bases numbered 7, after V lost 2 bases and J lost 8 bases. In germline, CDR1 is ENHRY, CDR2 SYGVKD. The CDR3 runs 15 residues. The CDR3 spells CAISEGAGGPDEQFF. The CDR3 DNA sequence: TGTGCCATCAGTGAGGGGGCGGGGGGGCCCGATGAGCAGTTCTTC.

The rearrangement links TRBV28 to TRBJ2-7; TRBD2 might be the D (5 bases). Germline V gene data show CDR1 as MDHEN and CDR2 as SYDVKM. The V end was cut by 5 bases, the J end by 3 bases, with 14 bases between. The CDR3 loop spans 14 amino acids. The chain's CDR3 is CASSTGGFGYEQYF. The CDR3 bases are TGTGCCAGCAGTACCGGCGGGTTTGGCTACGAGCAGTACTTC.

The chain links TRBV29-1 to TRBJ2-5; possible D gene TRBD2, 5 bases. V shed 4 bases and J shed 5 bases, with 11 bases lying between them. CDR3 size: 12 residues. CDR1 and CDR2 from the germline V gene are SQVTM and ANQGSEA. The CDR3 DNA follows: TGCAGCGTTGCCCCTAGCTGGGAGACCCAGTACTTC. It yields the protein CSVAPSWETQYF.

V gene TRBV4-3 combines with J gene TRBJ2-2; TRBD1 aligns across 8 bases. CDR1 LGHNA and CDR2 YSLEER come from the germline V gene. The CDR3 spans 15 residues. V trimming: 5 bases; J trimming: 5 bases; junction bases outside the gene matches: 7. In DNA, the CDR3 is TGCGCCAGCAGCACAGGACAGGGAAAAACCGGGGAGCTGTTTTTT. This codes for CASSTGQGKTGELFF.

V and J are TRBV5-5 and TRBJ2-2, with D possibly matching TRBD1 (6 bases). The CDR3 contains 14 residues. V dropped 6 bases and J dropped 2 bases, with 11 bases sitting between them. Germline V gives CDR1 SGHKS, CDR2 YYEKEE (reference sequence). The CDR3 here is CASTGVVNTGELFF. The CDR3 DNA reads as TGTGCCAGCACAGGGGTTGTTAACACCGGGGAGCTGTTTTTT.

The chain recombines TRBV2 with TRBJ1-2; 9 bases fit TRBD1. Germline loops: CDR1 SNHLY, CDR2 FYNNEI. The J segment lost 8 bases and the V segment lost 4 bases, leaving 5 bases of the junction unmatched. The CDR3 runs 13 residues. The CDR3, as DNA: TGTGCCAGCAGTGGGGACAGGGTGGACGGCTACACCTTC. Its translation: CASSGDRVDGYTF. Drawing the rest from reference TRBV2 and TRBJ1-2, the complete variable domain is EPEVTQTPSHQVTQMGQEVILRCVPISNHLYFYWYRQILGQKVEFLVSFYNNEISEKSEIFDDQFSVERPDGSNFTLKIRSTKLEDSAMYFCASSGDRVDGYTFGSGTRLTVV.

In its sample, this clone was seen a few times. The rearrangement links TRBV19 to TRBJ1-2; no firm D call. CDR3 length equals 12 residues. The germline gives CDR1 LNHDA, CDR2 SQIVND (reference sequence). Trimming took off 8 bases at V and 6 bases at J, with 13 bases between the two ends. The CDR3 DNA is TGTGCCAGTGCCGGCAGGTTCGATGGCTACACCTTC. Protein product: CASAGRFDGYTF.